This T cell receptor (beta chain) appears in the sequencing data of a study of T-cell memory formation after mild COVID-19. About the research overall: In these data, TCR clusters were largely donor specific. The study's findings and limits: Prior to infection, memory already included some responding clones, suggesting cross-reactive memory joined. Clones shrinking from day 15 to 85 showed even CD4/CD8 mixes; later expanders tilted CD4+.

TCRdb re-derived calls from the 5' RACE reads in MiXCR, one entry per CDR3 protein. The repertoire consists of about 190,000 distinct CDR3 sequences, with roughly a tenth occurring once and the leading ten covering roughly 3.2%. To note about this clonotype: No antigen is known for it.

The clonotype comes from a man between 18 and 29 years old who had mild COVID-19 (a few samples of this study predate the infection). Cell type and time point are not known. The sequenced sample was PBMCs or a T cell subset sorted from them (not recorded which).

CDR3 loop: CASSFGQGVDKNIQYF. CDR3 DNA sequence: TGTGCCAGCAGCTTTGGACAGGGGGTGGACAAAAACATTCAGTACTTC. The rearrangement uses TRBV7-2 and TRBJ2-4; 10 bases align to TRBD1. V gave up 3 bases and J gave up 3 bases; unmatched junction bases: 5. CDR1 and CDR2 (germline): SGHTA, FQGNSA. This CDR3 region has 16 residues.